Presented here are 26 T cell receptor beta chains from one specimen sequenced in a study of neurological immune-mediated disorders. TCRdb recomputed calls from the 5' RACE reads with MiXCR, one row per CDR3 protein. Counted here are about 55,000 distinct CDR3 sequences, around 3.8% occurring once; the ten biggest clones make up approximately 1.8%. The material sequenced was CD4+ T cells from blood. The receptor set was obtained from a woman in her 40s with multiple sclerosis.

There are many counts of this clonotype. The CDR3 DNA is TGTGCCAGCAGCGACGCCGGGACTAGTTACGACGAGCAGTACTTC. Translating gives CASSDAGTSYDEQYF. This chain links TRBV7-2 with TRBJ2-7, with 8 bases lining up with TRBD2. Germline V gene lookup returns CDR1 SGHTA and CDR2 FQGNSA. V shed 5 bases, J shed 5 bases, and the junction held 11 bases outside the gene matches. The CDR3 runs to 15 residues. Combining the CDR3 with reference TRBV7-2 and TRBJ2-7 gives the whole variable domain GAGVSQSPSNKVTEKGKDVELRCDPISGHTALYWYRQSLGQGLEFLIYFQGNSAPDKSGLPSDRFSAERTGGSVSTLTIQRTQQEDSAVYLCASSDAGTSYDEQYFGPGTRLTVT.

The chain links TRBV6-1 to TRBJ1-5; no clear D gene. Germline CDR1 is MNHNS and CDR2 is SASEGT. CDR3 length: 18 amino acids. Trimming shortened V by 6 bases and J by 2 bases, and 23 bases separated the two germline ends. CDR3 nucleotide sequence: TGTGCCAGCAGCCAGATACGGGAAACAGTTTACGGCAATCAGCCCCAGCATTTT. Its protein product is CASSQIRETVYGNQPQHF.

This clonotype was seen many times. The rearrangement links TRBV7-8 to TRBJ2-4, with 7 bases lining up with TRBD2. Per the germline V gene, CDR1 is SGHVS and CDR2 is FQNEAQ. The CDR3 spans 13 residues. With V trimmed by 3 bases and J by 9 bases, 5 bases remained unmatched. The CDR3 is CASSFGGVGIQYF. In DNA form, the CDR3 reads TGTGCCAGCAGCTTTGGGGGGGTCGGCATTCAGTACTTC.

Ten or more counts support this clonotype. The chain joins TRBV10-3 to TRBJ2-7; 9 bases are a match to TRBD1. J lost 7 bases, V lost 4 bases, and 2 bases had no gene match. Germline V gene data show CDR1 as ENHRY and CDR2 as SYGVKD. The CDR3 contains 12 residues. The CDR3 loop reads CAISGQGDEQYF. Here the CDR3 DNA reads TGTGCCATCAGTGGACAGGGGGATGAGCAGTACTTC.

Details on this clonotype: Germline and junction disagree at one end, which may indicate a read error. The genes are TRBV20-1 and TRBJ2-2, with TRBD2 identical over 7 bases. The CDR3 consists of 13 residues. Germline loops: CDR1 DFQATT, CDR2 SNEGSKA (reference sequence). DNA for the CDR3: TGTAGTGCTAGCGGCAGGTTCCCCGGGGAGCTGTTTTTT. This sequence encodes CSASGRFPGELFF.

This clonotype was counted at least ten times. The chain carries TRBV29-1 and TRBJ1-5; D perhaps matches TRBD1 (5 bases). Between the trimmed V and J ends, which lost 7 bases and 2 bases, there was a span of 12 bases. CDR3 length equals 13 residues. Germline values: CDR1 SQVTM, CDR2 ANQGSEA. For the CDR3, the DNA is TGCAGCGCGGTAGGGGACGGCAATCAGCCCCAGCATTTT. Its translation: CSAVGDGNQPQHF.

Ten or more counts support this clonotype. The chain has TRBV12-5 and TRBJ2-5, with 9 nucleotides matching TRBD1. The CDR3 covers 14 residues. Trimming removed 4 bases from V and 6 bases from J; junction bases left unmatched: 6. The germline V gene has CDR1 LGHNT and CDR2 FRNRAP. CDR3 nucleotides: TGTGCTAGTGGTTCAACAGGGGGCCAGCAGACCCAGTACTTC. It yields the protein CASGSTGGQQTQYF.

This clonotype has ten or more counts. The DNA for the CDR3 is TGCAGTGCTAATGGACAGGGACGGGGGGACACTGAAGCTTTCTTT. Amino acid sequence: CSANGQGRGDTEAFF. The chain employs TRBV20-1 and TRBJ1-1, with 8 bases lining up with TRBD1. V lost 4 bases to trimming and J lost 3 bases; unmatched junction nucleotides: 10. Germline CDR1 and CDR2: DFQATT and SNEGSKA (reference sequence). The CDR3 sequence is 15 residues long.

This clonotype came up many times. This chain connects TRBV5-1 to TRBJ2-5; D unresolved. Germline CDR1 reads SGHRS; CDR2 reads YFSETQ. The V and J ends lost 0 bases and 5 bases respectively, with 14 bases between them. This CDR3 comprises 15 residues. The CDR3, as DNA: TGCGCCAGCAGCTTGGCCATGTCAGGCGGTGAGACCCAGTACTTC. Protein sequence: CASSLAMSGGETQYF.

Many counts were recorded for this clonotype. The chain recombines TRBV2 with TRBJ2-2; 7 positions agree with TRBD2. Per germline, CDR1 SNHLY and CDR2 FYNNEI. The CDR3 consists of 14 residues. Germline trimming cut 6 bases from V and 4 bases from J; bases unmatched to any gene: 5. CDR3 residues: CASSGGTRTGELFF. The CDR3 DNA follows: TGTGCCAGCAGCGGGGGGACCCGCACCGGGGAGCTGTTTTTT.

This clonotype was found many times. The CDR3 region has the DNA TGCGCCAGCAGCTTGAGTGGGCCATATGGCTACACCTTC. Protein: CASSLSGPYGYTF. The rearrangement links TRBV5-1 to TRBJ1-2; D remains unclear. Germline V lookup: CDR1 SGHRS, CDR2 YFSETQ. The V gene lost 1 base and the J gene lost 5 bases, with 9 bases spanning the gap. The CDR3 consists of 13 residues.

This clonotype showed up many times. The chain joins TRBV6-2 or TRBV6-3 to TRBJ1-2; D remains unclear. Germline V gene sequence: CDR1 MNHEY, CDR2 SVGEGT. Trimming stripped 4 bases from V and 2 bases from J, with 11 bases between. This CDR3 is built from 14 residues. CDR3 DNA: TGTGCCAGCAGTTTGTGGGAGGGAAACTATGGCTACACCTTC. Translated: CASSLWEGNYGYTF.

Ten or more counts support this clonotype. This chain links TRBV24-1 with TRBJ2-1, with 11 bases that match TRBD1. The junction had 1 base not matched to a gene; V was cut back by 0 bases and J by 7 bases. CDR1 and CDR2 (germline): KGHDR, SFDVKD. This CDR3 region has 15 residues. CDR3 nucleotides: TGTGCCACCAGTGATTTGGGACAGGGGGCGAATGAGCAGTTCTTC. It translates to CATSDLGQGANEQFF.

This chain links TRBV4-1 with TRBJ2-2; D remains unclear. Trimming stripped 2 bases from V and 15 bases from J, with 13 bases between. CDR3 size: 12 residues. Germline-derived CDR1 and CDR2 are MGHRA and YSYEKL. The CDR3 reads CASSQPPEVLFF. CDR3 DNA: TGCGCCAGCAGCCAACCCCCCGAAGTGTTGTTTTTT.

This clonotype appeared many times. The chain recombines TRBV5-5 with TRBJ1-1; TRBD1 matches at 9 bases. Germline lookup yields CDR1 SGHKS and CDR2 YYEKEE (reference sequence). The CDR3 contains 14 residues. Trimming took 4 bases from V and 11 from J; bases not matched to a gene: 12. The CDR3 spells CASSLSGTGKSAFF. In DNA, the CDR3 is TGTGCCAGCAGCCTCTCCGGGACAGGGAAATCGGCTTTCTTT. Filled out from reference TRBV5-5 and TRBJ1-1, the complete variable domain reads DAGVTQSPTHLIKTRGQQVTLRCSPISGHKSVSWYQQVLGQGPQFIFQYYEKEERGRGNFPDRFSARQFPNYSSELNVNALLLGDSALYLCASSLSGTGKSAFFGQGTRLTVV.

This clonotype was counted ten times or more. This chain uses TRBV7-8 with TRBJ2-7; D unresolved. V lost 4 bases to trimming and J lost 2 bases, with 12 bases between them. Germline lookup yields CDR1 SGHVS and CDR2 FQNEAQ. The CDR3 is made up of 14 amino acids. The CDR3 spells CASSSPRRTYEQYF. The CDR3, as DNA: TGTGCCAGCAGCTCACCCAGGAGAACCTACGAGCAGTACTTC. Supplemented by reference TRBV7-8 and TRBJ2-7, the full variable domain reads GAGVSQSPRYKVAKRGQDVALRCDPISGHVSLFWYQQALGQGPEFLTYFQNEAQLDKSGLPSDRFFAERPEGSVSTLKIQRTQQEDSAVYLCASSSPRRTYEQYFGPGTRLTVT.

This clonotype was found many times. This sequence joins TRBV6-6 and TRBJ1-1; D unresolved. The germline gives CDR1 MNHNY, CDR2 SVGAGI (reference sequence). The CDR3 consists of 11 residues. The ends were cut back, 8 bases at V and 4 bases at J, with 8 bases in the middle. The CDR3 DNA reads as TGTGCCAGCCTCATAACCACTGAAGCTTTCTTT. Its protein product is CASLITTEAFF.

Ten or more counts support this clonotype. The chain is built from TRBV5-1 and TRBJ2-2; TRBD2 is a possible D gene (6 bases). Germline assignment: CDR1 SGHRS and CDR2 YFSETQ. V shed 0 bases and J shed 0 bases, with 6 bases lying between them. This CDR3 contains 15 residues. The CDR3 reads CASSLAGANTGELFF. The CDR3 nucleotides read TGCGCCAGCAGCTTGGCGGGGGCGAACACCGGGGAGCTGTTTTTT. Supplemented by reference TRBV5-1 and TRBJ2-2, the full variable domain reads KAGVTQTPRYLIKTRGQQVTLSCSPISGHRSVSWYQQTPGQGLQFLFEYFSETQRNKGNFPGRFSGRQFSNSRSEMNVSTLELGDSALYLCASSLAGANTGELFFGEGSRLTVL.

This clonotype was found many times. The V and J genes are TRBV5-1 and TRBJ2-1; the match to TRBD2 covers 11 bases. There are 18 residues in the CDR3. Germline values: CDR1 SGHRS, CDR2 YFSETQ. V lost 6 bases to trimming and J lost 0 bases; unmatched junction nucleotides: 11. The DNA for the CDR3 is TGCGCCAGCACCCGCAGTACTAGCGGGGGCCTCTCCTACAATGAGCAGTTCTTC. Its protein product is CASTRSTSGGLSYNEQFF. Full variable domain (outside the CDR3, taken from reference TRBV5-1 and TRBJ2-1): KAGVTQTPRYLIKTRGQQVTLSCSPISGHRSVSWYQQTPGQGLQFLFEYFSETQRNKGNFPGRFSGRQFSNSRSEMNVSTLELGDSALYLCASTRSTSGGLSYNEQFFGPGTRLTVL.

This clonotype was counted at least ten times. The CDR3, as DNA: TGTGCCAGCAGCTCCCGGGACTGGGGATTGGATACGCAGTATTTT. Residues: CASSSRDWGLDTQYF. This chain connects TRBV5-5 to TRBJ2-3; D is possibly TRBD2 (6 bases). CDR3 length: 15 residues. The V gene lost 3 bases and the J gene lost 6 bases, with 17 bases spanning the gap. The germline V gene encodes CDR1 SGHKS and CDR2 YYEKEE (reference sequence).

This clonotype was counted ten times or more. The chain combines TRBV5-1 with TRBJ2-5; 7 nucleotides line up with TRBD1. This CDR3 has 13 residues. The V and J ends lost 4 bases and 2 bases, in that order; junction bases with no gene match: 2. Per the germline V gene, CDR1 is SGHRS and CDR2 is YFSETQ. The CDR3 bases are TGCGCCAGCAGCAGGGACAGACAAGAGACCCAGTACTTC. Protein sequence: CASSRDRQETQYF.

This clonotype has a count of ten or more. This chain connects TRBV20-1 to TRBJ1-2; TRBD1 agrees at 8 bases. Unmatched junction bases numbered 6, after V lost 5 bases and J lost 7 bases. The CDR3 totals 12 residues. In germline, CDR1 is DFQATT, CDR2 SNEGSKA (reference sequence). The CDR3: CSAGNRGSGYTF. CDR3 bases: TGCAGTGCTGGAAACAGGGGGAGTGGCTACACCTTC.

This clonotype was counted many times. The DNA of the CDR3 is TGTGCCAGCAGCTTAGATGGGGCAGGGGGCGCGGATCAGCCCCAGCATTTT. This gives the protein CASSLDGAGGADQPQHF. This rearrangement joins TRBV11-2 to TRBJ1-5, with 8 bases fitting TRBD1. V was pared by 0 bases and J by 5 bases, with 9 bases of the junction left unmatched. CDR1 is SGHAT and CDR2 is FQNNGV in the germline V gene. The CDR3 has 17 amino acids.

At least ten counts were recorded for this clonotype. In DNA form, the CDR3 reads TGCGCCAGCAGCATGACGGGGGAACAGGGTGAAGCTTTCTTT. Translation: CASSMTGEQGEAFF. The chain links TRBV5-1 to TRBJ1-1, with D possibly matching TRBD1 (6 bases). Germline CDR1 reads SGHRS; CDR2 reads YFSETQ. This CDR3 region has 14 residues. V was pared by 4 bases and J by 7 bases, with 17 bases between.

This clonotype was seen repeatedly, ten times or more. The chain couples TRBV14 to TRBJ1-1; D gene uncertain. V lost 2 bases, J lost 3 bases, and 7 bases lay in between. Germline V gives CDR1 SGHDN, CDR2 FVKESK. The CDR3 has 13 amino acids. The CDR3 sequence: CASSQRDYTEAFF. Written as DNA, the CDR3 is TGTGCCAGCAGCCAAAGAGATTACACTGAAGCTTTCTTT.

This clonotype was detected ten times or more. V usage is TRBV12-3 or TRBV12-4 and J usage is TRBJ1-1, with a possible D match to TRBD1 (5 bases). The CDR3 is 12 residues long. Between the trimmed V and J ends, which lost 8 bases and 4 bases, there was a span of 11 bases. CDR3 loop: CASRGVSTEAFF. Here the CDR3 DNA reads TGTGCCAGCCGGGGGGTGAGCACTGAAGCTTTCTTT.